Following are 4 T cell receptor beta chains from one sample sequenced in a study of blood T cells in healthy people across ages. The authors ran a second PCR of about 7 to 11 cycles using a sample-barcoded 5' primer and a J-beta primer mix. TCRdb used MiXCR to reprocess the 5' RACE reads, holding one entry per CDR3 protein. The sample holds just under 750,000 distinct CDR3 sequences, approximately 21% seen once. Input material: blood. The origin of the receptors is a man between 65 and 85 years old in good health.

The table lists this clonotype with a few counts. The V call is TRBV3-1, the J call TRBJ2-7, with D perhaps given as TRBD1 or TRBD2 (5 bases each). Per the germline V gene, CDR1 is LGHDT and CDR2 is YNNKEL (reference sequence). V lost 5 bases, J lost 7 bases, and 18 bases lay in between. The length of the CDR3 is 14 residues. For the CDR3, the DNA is TGTGCCAGCAGCTGGGGACCCCGAGGGGCTGAGCAGTACTTC. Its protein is CASSWGPRGAEQYF.

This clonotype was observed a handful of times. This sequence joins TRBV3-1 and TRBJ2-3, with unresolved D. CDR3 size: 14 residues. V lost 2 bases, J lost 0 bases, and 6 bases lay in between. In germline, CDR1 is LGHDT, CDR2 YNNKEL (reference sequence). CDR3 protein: CASSQISSTDTQYF. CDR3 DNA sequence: TGTGCCAGCAGCCAAATCTCCAGCACAGATACGCAGTATTTT.

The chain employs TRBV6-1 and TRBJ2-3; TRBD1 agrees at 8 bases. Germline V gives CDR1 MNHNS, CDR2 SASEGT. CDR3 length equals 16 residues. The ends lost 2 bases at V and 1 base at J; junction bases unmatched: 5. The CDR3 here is CASSEYRGLGTDTQYF. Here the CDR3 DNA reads TGTGCCAGCAGTGAATACAGGGGGTTGGGCACAGATACGCAGTATTTT.

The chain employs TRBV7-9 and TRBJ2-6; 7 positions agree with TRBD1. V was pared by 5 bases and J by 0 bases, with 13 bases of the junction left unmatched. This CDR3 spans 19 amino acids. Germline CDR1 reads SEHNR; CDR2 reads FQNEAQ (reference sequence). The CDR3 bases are TGTGCCAGCAGCCATCCGGGACAGCGTTCGAGCTCTGGGGCCAACGTCCTGACTTTC. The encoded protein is CASSHPGQRSSSGANVLTF.